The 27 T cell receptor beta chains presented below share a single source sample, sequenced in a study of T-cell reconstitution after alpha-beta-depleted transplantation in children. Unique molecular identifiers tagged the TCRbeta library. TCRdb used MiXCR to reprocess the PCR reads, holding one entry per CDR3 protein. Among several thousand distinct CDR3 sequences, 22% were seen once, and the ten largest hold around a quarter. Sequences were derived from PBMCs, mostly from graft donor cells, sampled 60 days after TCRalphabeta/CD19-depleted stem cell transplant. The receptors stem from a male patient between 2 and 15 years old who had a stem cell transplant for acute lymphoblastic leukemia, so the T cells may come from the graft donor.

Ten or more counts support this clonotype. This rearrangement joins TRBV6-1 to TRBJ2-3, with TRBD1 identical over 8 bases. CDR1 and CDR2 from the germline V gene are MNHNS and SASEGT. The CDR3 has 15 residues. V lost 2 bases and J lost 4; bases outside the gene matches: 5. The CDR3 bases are TGTGCCAGCAGTGAACGGCAGGGGGCAGCAGATACGCAGTATTTT. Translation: CASSERQGAADTQYF.

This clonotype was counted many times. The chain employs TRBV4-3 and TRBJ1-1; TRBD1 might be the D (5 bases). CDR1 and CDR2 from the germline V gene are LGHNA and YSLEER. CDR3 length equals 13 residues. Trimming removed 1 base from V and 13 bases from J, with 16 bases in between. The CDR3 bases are TGCGCCAGCAGCCAAGGGGCGGGGCGGCACGGTTTCTTT. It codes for CASSQGAGRHGFF.

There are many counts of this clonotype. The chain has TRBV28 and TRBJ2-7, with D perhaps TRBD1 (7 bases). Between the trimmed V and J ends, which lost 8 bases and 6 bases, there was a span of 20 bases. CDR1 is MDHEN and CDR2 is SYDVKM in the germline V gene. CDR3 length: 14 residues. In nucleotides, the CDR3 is TGTGCCAGCGGAAATGCAGGGGGGTACGTCGAGCAGTACTTC. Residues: CASGNAGGYVEQYF.

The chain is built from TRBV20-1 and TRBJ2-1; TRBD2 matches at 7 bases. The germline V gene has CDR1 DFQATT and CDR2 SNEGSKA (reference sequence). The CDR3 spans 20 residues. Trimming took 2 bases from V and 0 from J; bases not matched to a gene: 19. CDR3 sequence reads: CSARRAKPGGRAVSYNEQFF. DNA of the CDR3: TGCAGTGCTAGAAGAGCCAAGCCGGGTGGGAGGGCCGTCTCCTACAATGAGCAGTTCTTC.

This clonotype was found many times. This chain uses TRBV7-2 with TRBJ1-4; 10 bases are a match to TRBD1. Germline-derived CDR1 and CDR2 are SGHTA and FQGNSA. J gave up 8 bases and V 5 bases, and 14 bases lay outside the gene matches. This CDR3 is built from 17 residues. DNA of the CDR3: TGTGCCAGCAGCCCAGGGACAGGGGCAGTCCCAAAAGAAAAACTGTTTTTT. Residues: CASSPGTGAVPKEKLFF. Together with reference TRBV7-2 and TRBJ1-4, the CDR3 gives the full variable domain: GAGVSQSPSNKVTEKGKDVELRCDPISGHTALYWYRQSLGQGLEFLIYFQGNSAPDKSGLPSDRFSAERTGGSVSTLTIQRTQQEDSAVYLCASSPGTGAVPKEKLFFGSGTQLSVL.

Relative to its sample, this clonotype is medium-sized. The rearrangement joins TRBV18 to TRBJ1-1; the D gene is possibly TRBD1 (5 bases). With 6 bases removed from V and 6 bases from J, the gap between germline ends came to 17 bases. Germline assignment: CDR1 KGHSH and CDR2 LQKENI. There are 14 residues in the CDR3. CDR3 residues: CASSAYQGSPEAFF. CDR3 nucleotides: TGTGCCAGCTCGGCGTATCAGGGTTCTCCTGAAGCTTTCTTT. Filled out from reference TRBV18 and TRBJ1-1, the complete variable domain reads NAGVMQNPRHLVRRRGQEARLRCSPMKGHSHVYWYRQLPEEGLKFMVYLQKENIIDESGMPKERFSAEFPKEGPSILRIQQVVRGDSAAYFCASSAYQGSPEAFFGQGTRLTVV.

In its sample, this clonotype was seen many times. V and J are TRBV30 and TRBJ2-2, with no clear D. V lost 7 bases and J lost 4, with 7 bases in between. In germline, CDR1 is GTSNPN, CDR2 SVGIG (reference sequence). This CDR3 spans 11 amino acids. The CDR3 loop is CASSSTGELFF. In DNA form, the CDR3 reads TGTGCCTCCTCCTCCACCGGGGAGCTGTTTTTT.

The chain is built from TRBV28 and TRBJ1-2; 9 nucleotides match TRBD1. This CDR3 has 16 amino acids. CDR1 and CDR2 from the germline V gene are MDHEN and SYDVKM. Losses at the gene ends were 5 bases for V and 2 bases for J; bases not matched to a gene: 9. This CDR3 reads CASSPPGQGRNYGYTF. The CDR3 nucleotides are TGTGCCAGCAGTCCTCCGGGACAGGGCCGGAACTATGGCTACACCTTC.

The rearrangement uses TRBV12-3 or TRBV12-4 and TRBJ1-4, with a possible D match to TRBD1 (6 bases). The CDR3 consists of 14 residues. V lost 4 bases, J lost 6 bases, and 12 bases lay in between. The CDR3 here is CASSSPGQYEKLFF. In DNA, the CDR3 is TGTGCCAGCAGTTCCCCTGGACAGTATGAAAAACTGTTTTTT.

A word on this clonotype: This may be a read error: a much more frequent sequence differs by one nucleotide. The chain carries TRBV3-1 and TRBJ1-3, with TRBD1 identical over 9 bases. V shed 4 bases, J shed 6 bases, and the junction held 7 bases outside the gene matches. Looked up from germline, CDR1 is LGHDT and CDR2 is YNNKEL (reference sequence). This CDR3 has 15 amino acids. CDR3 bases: TGTGCCAGCAGCCGAGGGACAGGGTGGGAAAACACCATATATTTT. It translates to CASSRGTGWENTIYF.

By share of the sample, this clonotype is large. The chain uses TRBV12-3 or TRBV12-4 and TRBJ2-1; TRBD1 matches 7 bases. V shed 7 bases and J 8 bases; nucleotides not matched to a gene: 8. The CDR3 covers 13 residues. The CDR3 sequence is CASNPGTAYEQFF. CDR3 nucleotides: TGTGCCAGCAACCCCGGGACAGCGTATGAGCAGTTCTTC.

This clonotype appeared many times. CDR3 loop: CASSPRRGLLNSPLHF. The CDR3 DNA follows: TGTGCCAGCAGTCCACGGCGGGGGCTTCTTAATTCACCCCTCCACTTT. The genes are TRBV28 and TRBJ1-6, with D tentatively TRBD1 (6 bases). Germline-derived CDR1 and CDR2 are MDHEN and SYDVKM. V lost 5 bases and J 6 bases, leaving 17 bases between the germline ends. CDR3 length: 16 residues.

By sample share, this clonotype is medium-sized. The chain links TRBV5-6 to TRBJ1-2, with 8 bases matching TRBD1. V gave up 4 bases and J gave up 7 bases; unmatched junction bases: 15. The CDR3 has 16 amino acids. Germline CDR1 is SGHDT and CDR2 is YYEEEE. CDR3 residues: CASSEGVGQGAGGYTF. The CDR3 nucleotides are TGTGCCAGCAGCGAAGGGGTCGGCCAGGGGGCAGGTGGCTACACCTTC.

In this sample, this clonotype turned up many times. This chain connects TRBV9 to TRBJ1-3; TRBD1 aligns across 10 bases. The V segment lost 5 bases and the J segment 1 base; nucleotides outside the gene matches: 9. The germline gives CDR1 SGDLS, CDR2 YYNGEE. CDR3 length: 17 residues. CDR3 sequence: CASRYPGQGLSGNTIYF. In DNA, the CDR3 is TGTGCCAGCAGATATCCGGGACAGGGGCTATCTGGAAACACCATATATTTT.

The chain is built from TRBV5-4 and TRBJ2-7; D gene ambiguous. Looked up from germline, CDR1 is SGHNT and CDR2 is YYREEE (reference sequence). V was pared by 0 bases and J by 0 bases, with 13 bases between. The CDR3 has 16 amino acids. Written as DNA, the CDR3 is TGTGCCAGCAGCTTGGCCCACTGTGCCCGCTCCTACGAGCAGTACTTC. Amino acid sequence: CASSLAHCARSYEQYF.

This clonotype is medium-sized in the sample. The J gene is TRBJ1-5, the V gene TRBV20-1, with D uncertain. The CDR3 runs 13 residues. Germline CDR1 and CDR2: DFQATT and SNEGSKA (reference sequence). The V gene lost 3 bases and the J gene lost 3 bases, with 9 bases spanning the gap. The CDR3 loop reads CSASRSYNQPQHF. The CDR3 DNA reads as TGCAGTGCTAGTCGGTCCTACAATCAGCCCCAGCATTTT.

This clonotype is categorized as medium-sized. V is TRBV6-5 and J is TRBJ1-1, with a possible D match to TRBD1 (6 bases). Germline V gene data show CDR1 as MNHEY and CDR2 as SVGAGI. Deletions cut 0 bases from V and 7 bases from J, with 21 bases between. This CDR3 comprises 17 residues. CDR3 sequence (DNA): TGTGCCAGCAGTTACTCCCTCCCAGACGGGGGCAGCAGTGAAGCTTTCTTT. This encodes CASSYSLPDGGSSEAFF.

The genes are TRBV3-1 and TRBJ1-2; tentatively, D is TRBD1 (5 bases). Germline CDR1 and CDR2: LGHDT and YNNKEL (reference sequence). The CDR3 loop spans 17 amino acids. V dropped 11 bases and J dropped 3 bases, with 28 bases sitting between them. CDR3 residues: CACSQFSGALFDYGYTF. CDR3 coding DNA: TGTGCCTGCTCCCAATTTTCCGGGGCCCTATTCGACTATGGCTACACCTTC.

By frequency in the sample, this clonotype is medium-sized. The CDR3, as DNA: TGTGCCAGCAGCCAGGACCTTAGCGGGGCCTACAATGAGCAGTTCTTC. Translated, it gives CASSQDLSGAYNEQFF. The genes are TRBV3-1 and TRBJ2-1, with 8 bases lining up with TRBD2. The germline V gene has CDR1 LGHDT and CDR2 YNNKEL (reference sequence). This CDR3 spans 16 amino acids. After removal of 3 bases from V and 2 bases from J, the junction contained 6 bases not matched to a gene.

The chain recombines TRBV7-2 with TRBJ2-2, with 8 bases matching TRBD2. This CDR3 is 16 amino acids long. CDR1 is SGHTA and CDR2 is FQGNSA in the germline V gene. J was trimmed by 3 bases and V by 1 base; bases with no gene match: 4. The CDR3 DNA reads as TGTGCCAGCAGCTTAGGGCAAGCGGGAGACACCGGGGAGCTGTTTTTT. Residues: CASSLGQAGDTGELFF.

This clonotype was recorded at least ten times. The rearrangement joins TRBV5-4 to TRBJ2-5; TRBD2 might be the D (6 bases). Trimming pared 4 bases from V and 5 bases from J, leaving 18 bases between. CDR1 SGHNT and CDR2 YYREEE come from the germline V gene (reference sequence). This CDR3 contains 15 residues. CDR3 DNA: TGTGCCAGCAGCCGGGCGGAGGGGACGTGGGAGACCCAGTACTTC. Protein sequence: CASSRAEGTWETQYF.

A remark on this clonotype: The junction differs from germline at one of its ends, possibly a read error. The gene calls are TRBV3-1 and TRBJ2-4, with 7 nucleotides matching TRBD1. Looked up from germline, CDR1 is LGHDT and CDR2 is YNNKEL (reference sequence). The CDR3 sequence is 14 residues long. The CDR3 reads CACSRDLGQAALHF. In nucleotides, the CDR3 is TGTGCCTGCTCCCGAGACCTAGGACAGGCGGCCCTCCACTTC.

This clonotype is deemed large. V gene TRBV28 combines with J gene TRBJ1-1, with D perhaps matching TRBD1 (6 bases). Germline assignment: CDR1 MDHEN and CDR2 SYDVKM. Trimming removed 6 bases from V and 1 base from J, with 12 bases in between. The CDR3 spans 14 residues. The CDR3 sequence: CASRETGRNTEAFF. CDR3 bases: TGTGCCAGCAGGGAAACAGGGAGGAACACTGAAGCTTTCTTT. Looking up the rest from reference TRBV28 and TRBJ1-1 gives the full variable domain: DVKVTQSSRYLVKRTGEKVFLECVQDMDHENMFWYRQDPGLGLRLIYFSYDVKMKEKGDIPEGYSVSREKKERFSLILESASTNQTSMYLCASRETGRNTEAFFGQGTRLTVV.

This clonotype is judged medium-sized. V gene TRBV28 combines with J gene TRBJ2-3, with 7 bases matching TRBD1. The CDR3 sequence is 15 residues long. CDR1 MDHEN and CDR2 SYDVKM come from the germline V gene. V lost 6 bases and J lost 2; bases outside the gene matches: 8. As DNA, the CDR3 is TGTGCCAGCAGCAAACGAGGGGGCCACACAGATACGCAGTATTTT. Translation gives CASSKRGGHTDTQYF.

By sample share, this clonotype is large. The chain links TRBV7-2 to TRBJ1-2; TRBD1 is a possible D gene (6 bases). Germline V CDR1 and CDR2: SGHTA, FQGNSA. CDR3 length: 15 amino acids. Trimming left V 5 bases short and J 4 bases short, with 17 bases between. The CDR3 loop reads CASSAQPTRGYGYTF. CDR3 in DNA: TGTGCCAGCAGCGCGCAGCCTACCAGGGGCTATGGCTACACCTTC.

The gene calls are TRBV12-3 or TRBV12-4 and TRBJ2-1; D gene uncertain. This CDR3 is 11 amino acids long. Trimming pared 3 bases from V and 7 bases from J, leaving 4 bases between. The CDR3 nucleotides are TGTGCCAGCAGTTTGATTAATGAGCAGTTCTTC. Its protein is CASSLINEQFF.

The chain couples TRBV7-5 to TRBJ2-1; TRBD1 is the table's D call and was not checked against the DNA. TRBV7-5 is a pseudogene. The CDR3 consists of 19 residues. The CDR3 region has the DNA TGTGTCCCTGTGCCACCTGCCAAGATCAGGGGGATCCCCTCTAATGAGCAGTTCTTC. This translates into CVPVPPAKIRGIPSNEQFF.